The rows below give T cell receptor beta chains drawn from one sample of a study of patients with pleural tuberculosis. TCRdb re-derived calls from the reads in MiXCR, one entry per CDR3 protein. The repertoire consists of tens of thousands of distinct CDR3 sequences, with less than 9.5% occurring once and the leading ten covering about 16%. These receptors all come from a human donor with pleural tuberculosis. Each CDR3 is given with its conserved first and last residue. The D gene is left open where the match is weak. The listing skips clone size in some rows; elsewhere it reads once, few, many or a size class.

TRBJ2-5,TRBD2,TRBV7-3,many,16,TGTGCCAGCAGCTTAATGAGTGGACTAGCGGAAGAGACCCAGTACTTC,CASSLMSGLAEETQYF
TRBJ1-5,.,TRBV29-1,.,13,TGCAGCGGTAGTGGGGGGTTCGATCAGCCCCAGCATTTT,CSGSGGFDQPQHF
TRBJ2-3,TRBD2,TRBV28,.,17,TGTGCCAGCAGTTGGTCCACTAGCGGGAGTTACACAGATACGCAGTATTTT,CASSWSTSGSYTDTQYF
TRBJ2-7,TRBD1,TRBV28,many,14,TGTGCCAGCCATGGGGGGGGACAGGGGATTGGGCAGTACTTC,CASHGGGQGIGQYF
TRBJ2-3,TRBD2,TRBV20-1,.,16,TGCAGTGCTAGAGAGTTCGAGGCGGGGGGCGCAGATACGCAGTATTTT,CSAREFEAGGADTQYF
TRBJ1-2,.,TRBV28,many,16,TGTGCCAGCACTCCGGAATGGACAGCGAGGGACTATGGCTACACCTTC,CASTPEWTARDYGYTF
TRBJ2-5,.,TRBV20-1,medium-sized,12,TGCAGTGCCCAGAACTTCCAAGAGACCCAGTACTTC,CSAQNFQETQYF
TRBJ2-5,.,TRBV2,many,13,TGTGCCAGCAGTGCGGTCCCTTCGCGGACCCAGTACTTC,CASSAVPSRTQYF
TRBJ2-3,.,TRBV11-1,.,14,TGTGCCAGCAGCCCCCCGGGCCGACCGGATACGCAGTATTTT,CASSPPGRPDTQYF
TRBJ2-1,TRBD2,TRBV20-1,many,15,TGCAGTGCTCGTGGACTAGCGGGAGTAAAGGATGAGCAGTTCTTC,CSARGLAGVKDEQFF
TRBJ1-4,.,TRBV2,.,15,TGTGCCAGCAGTGGCCGAAGCGGCCCCAATGAAAAACTGTTTTTT,CASSGRSGPNEKLFF
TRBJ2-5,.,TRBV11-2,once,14,TGTGCCAGCAGCTCGCGGAGTCCCGCGGAGACCCAGTACTTC,CASSSRSPAETQYF
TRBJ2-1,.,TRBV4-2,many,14,TGTGCCAGCAGCGATAGTAGTATCCACAATGAGCAGTTCTTC,CASSDSSIHNEQFF
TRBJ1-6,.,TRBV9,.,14,TGTGCCAGCAGCGAGACAGATTATAATTCACCCCTCCACTTT,CASSETDYNSPLHF
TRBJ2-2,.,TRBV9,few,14,TGTGCCAGCAGCGTAGTTTTAGGTTCCGGGGAGCTGTTTTTT,CASSVVLGSGELFF
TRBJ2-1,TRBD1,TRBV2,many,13,TGTGCCAGCAGGGACAGGGTATCCAATGAGCAGTTCTTC,CASRDRVSNEQFF
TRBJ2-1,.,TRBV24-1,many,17,TGTGCCACCAGTGATTTTGGGGCCGACAGCTCCTACAATGAGCAGTTCTTC,CATSDFGADSSYNEQFF
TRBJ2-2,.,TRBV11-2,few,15,TGTGCCAGCAGCTTAGGATGGTCGAACACCGGGGAGCTGTTTTTT,CASSLGWSNTGELFF
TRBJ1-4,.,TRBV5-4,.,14,TGTGCCGGCAGCTTGATGGGAACTAATGAAAAACTGTTTTTT,CAGSLMGTNEKLFF
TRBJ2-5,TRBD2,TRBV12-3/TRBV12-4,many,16,TGTGCCAGCAGTTCAAGGACTAGCGGGAGACTAGAGACCCAGTACTTC,CASSSRTSGRLETQYF
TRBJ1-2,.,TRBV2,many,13,TGTGCCAGCATTCAAGGGGAACTCGGTGGCTACACCTTC,CASIQGELGGYTF
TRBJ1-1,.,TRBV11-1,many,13,TGTGCCAGCAGCGGAAGTGGAAACACTGAAGCTTTCTTT,CASSGSGNTEAFF
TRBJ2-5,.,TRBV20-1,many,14,TGCAGTGCTGGGACTCAGGGTTCCCAAGAGACCCAGTACTTC,CSAGTQGSQETQYF
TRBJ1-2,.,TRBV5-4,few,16,TGTGCCAGCAGCTTGCGCGGGGGCGCGTCTAACTATGGCTGCACCTTC,CASSLRGGASNYGCTF
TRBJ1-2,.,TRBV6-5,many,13,TGTGCCAGCAGTTACAGCGACAGCTATGGCTACACCTTC,CASSYSDSYGYTF
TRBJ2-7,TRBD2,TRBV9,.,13,TGTGCCAGCAGCGCTAGCGGGAAAGGCGAGCAGTACTTC,CASSASGKGEQYF
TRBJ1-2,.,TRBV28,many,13,TGTGCCAGCAGTCGCGGGACTCTCTATGGCTACACCTTC,CASSRGTLYGYTF
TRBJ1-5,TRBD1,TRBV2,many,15,TGTGCCAGCAGTGCCGGACAGGGAAGGGGTCAGCCCCAGCATTTT,CASSAGQGRGQPQHF
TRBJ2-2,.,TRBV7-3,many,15,TGTGCCAGCAGCTTAAGGACTTTGAACACCGGGGAGCTGTTTTTT,CASSLRTLNTGELFF
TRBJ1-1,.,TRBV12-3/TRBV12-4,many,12,TGTGCCTCAGCAATGGGGAACACTGAAGCTTTCTTT,CASAMGNTEAFF
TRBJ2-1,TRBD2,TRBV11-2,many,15,TGTGCCAGCAGCTTAGGTACTAGCGGGAGTGGAGAGCAGTTCTTC,CASSLGTSGSGEQFF
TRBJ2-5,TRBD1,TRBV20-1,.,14,TGCAGTGCTAGGACCGGGACAGGAGGAGAGACCCAGTACTTC,CSARTGTGGETQYF
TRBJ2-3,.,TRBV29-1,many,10,TGCAGCGCCGGGGAAGATACGCAGTATTTT,CSAGEDTQYF
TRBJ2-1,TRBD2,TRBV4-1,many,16,TGCGCCAGCAGCCAAGCGAAGGGCGGGAGATACAATGAGCAGTTCTTC,CASSQAKGGRYNEQFF